This note documents a single TCR beta chain sequence. These data belong to a study of T cell responses to AZD1222 COVID-19 vaccine. Trimming took 6 bases from V and 4 from J; bases not matched to a gene: 9. Germline-derived CDR1 and CDR2 are MDHEN and SYDVKM. The CDR3 spans 16 residues. Profiling relied on immunoSEQ multiplex PCR, and the TCRdb table lists in-frame clones only, not all of them. The sample yields just under 90,000 clones, approximately 90% seen once. The clonotype comes from an adult who received the AZD1222 COVID-19 vaccine. The chain has TRBV28 and TRBJ2-2; 9 bases map to TRBD2. The material was peripheral blood, obtained 28 days after the second AZD1222 dose. Here the CDR3 reads CASSIPSGGSTGELFF. The CDR3 bases are TGTGCCAGCAGCATACCCAGCGGGGGGTCCACCGGGGAGCTGTTTTTT.